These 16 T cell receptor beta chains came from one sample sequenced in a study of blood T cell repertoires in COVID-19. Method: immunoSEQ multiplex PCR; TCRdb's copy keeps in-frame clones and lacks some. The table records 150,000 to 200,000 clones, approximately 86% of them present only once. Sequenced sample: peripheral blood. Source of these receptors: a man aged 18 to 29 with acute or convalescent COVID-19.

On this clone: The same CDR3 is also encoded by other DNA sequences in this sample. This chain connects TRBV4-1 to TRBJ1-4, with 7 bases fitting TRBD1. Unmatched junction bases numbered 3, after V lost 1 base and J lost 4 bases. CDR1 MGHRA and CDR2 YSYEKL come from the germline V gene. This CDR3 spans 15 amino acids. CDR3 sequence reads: CASSQGGQYNEKLFF. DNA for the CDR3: TGCGCCAGCAGCCAAGGGGGACAGTATAATGAAAAACTGTTTTTT.

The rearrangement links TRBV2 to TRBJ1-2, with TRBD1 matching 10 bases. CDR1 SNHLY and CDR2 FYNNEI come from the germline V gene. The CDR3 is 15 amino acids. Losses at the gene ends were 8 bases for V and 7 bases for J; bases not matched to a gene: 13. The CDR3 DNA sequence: TGTGCCAGCGGGTATCCGACAGGGGGCGGAGTTGGCTACACCTTC. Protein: CASGYPTGGGVGYTF.

As DNA, the CDR3 is TGTGCCAGCGGAGACACTAGCGGGGTCAATGAGCAGTTCTTC. It codes for CASGDTSGVNEQFF. V usage is TRBV7-3 and J usage is TRBJ2-1; 10 bases line up with TRBD2. Germline V lookup: CDR1 SGHTA, CDR2 FQGTGA. This CDR3 spans 14 amino acids. Unmatched junction bases numbered 7, after V lost 8 bases and J lost 6 bases.

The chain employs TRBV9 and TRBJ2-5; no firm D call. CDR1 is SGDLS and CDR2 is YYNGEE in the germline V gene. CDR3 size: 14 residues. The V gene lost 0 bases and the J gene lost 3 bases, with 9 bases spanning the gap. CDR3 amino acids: CASSVAARKETQYF. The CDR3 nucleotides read TGTGCCAGCAGCGTAGCAGCGAGAAAAGAGACCCAGTACTTC.

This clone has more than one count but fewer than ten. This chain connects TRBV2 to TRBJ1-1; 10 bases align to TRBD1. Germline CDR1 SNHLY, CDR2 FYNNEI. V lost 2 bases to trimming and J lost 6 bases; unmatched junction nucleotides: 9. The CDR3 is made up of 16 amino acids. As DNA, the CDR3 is TGTGCCAGCAGTGAATCGACAGGGGGCATAGGATCTGAAGCTTTCTTT. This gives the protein CASSESTGGIGSEAFF.

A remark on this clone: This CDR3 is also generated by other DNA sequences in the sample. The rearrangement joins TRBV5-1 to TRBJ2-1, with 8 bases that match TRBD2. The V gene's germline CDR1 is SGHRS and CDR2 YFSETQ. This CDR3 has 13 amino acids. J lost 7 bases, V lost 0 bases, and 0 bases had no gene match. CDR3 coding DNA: TGCGCCAGCAGCTTGGCGGGGGGGAATGAGCAGTTCTTC. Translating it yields CASSLAGGNEQFF.

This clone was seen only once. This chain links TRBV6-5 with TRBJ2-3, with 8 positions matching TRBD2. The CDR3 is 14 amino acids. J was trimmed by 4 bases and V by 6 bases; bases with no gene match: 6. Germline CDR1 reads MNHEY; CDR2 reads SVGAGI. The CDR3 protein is CASRKRTSSDTQYF. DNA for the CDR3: TGTGCCAGCAGGAAACGGACTAGCTCAGATACGCAGTATTTT.

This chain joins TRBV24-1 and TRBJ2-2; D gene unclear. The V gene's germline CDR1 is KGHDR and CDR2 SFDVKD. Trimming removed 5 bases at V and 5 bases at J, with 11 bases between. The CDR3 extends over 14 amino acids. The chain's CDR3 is CATSAQSPTGELFF. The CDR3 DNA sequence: TGTGCCACCAGTGCACAGTCCCCGACCGGGGAGCTGTTTTTT.

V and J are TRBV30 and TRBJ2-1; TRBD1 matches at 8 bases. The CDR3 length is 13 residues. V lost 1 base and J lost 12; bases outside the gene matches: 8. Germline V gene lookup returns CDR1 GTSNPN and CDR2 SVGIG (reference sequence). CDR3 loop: CAWSARGRLGQFF. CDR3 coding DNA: TGTGCCTGGAGTGCCAGGGGGCGATTGGGGCAGTTCTTC.

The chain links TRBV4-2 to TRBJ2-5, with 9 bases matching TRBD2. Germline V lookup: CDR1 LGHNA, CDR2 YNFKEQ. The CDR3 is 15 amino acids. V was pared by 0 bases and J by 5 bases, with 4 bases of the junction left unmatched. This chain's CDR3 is CASSQDGGGAETQYF. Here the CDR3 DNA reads TGTGCCAGCAGCCAAGACGGCGGGGGGGCTGAGACCCAGTACTTC.

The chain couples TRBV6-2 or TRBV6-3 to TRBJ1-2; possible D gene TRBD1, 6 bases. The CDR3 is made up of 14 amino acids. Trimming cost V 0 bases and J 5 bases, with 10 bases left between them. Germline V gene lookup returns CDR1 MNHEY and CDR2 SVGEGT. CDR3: CASSYSPGVYGYTF. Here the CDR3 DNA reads TGTGCCAGCAGTTACTCGCCAGGGGTTTATGGCTACACCTTC.

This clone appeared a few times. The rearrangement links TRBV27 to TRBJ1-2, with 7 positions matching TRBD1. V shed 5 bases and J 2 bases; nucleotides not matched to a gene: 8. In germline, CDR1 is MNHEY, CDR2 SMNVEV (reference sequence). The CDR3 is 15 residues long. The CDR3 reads CASSPQPTGNYGYTF. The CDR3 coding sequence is TGTGCCAGCAGTCCCCAACCGACAGGGAACTATGGCTACACCTTC.

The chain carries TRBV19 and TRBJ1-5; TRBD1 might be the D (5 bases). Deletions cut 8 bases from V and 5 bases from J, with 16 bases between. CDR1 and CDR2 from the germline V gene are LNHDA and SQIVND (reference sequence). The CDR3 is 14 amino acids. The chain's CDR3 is CASGSGAAHQPQHF. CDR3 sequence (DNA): TGTGCCAGTGGGAGCGGGGCCGCGCATCAGCCCCAGCATTTT.

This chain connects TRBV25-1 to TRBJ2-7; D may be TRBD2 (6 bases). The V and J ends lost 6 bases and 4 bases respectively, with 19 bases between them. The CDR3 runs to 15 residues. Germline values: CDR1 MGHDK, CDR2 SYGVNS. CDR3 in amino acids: CASSPPRTKNYEQYF. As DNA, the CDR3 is TGTGCCAGCAGCCCCCCCCGGACTAAAAATTACGAGCAGTACTTC.

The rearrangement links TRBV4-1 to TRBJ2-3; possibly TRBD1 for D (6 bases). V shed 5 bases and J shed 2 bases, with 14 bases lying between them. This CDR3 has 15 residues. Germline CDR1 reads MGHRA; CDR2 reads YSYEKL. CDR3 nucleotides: TGCGCCAGCAGCTACCGGGACACAAACACAGATACGCAGTATTTT. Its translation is CASSYRDTNTDTQYF.

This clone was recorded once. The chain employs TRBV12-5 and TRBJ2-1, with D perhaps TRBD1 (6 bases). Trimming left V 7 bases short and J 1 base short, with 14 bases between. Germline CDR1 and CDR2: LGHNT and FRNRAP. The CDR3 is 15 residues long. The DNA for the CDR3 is TGTGCTAGTGCCCCCGACAGGCATTCCTACAATGAGCAGTTCTTC. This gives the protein CASAPDRHSYNEQFF.